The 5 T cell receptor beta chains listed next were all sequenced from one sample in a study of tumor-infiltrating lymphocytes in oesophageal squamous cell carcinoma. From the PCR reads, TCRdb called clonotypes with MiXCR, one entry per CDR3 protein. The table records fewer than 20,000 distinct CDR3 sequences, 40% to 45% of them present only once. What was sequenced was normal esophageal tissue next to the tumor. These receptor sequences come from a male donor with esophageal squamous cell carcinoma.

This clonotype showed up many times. CDR3 in amino acids: CASSYRGREYTF. CDR3 coding DNA: TGTGCCAGCAGCTACCGGGGCAGAGAATACACCTTC. The chain couples TRBV5-6 to TRBJ1-2; TRBD1 might be the D (5 bases). The CDR3 length is 12 residues. With 3 bases removed from V and 11 bases from J, the gap between germline ends came to 14 bases. In germline, CDR1 is SGHDT, CDR2 YYEEEE.

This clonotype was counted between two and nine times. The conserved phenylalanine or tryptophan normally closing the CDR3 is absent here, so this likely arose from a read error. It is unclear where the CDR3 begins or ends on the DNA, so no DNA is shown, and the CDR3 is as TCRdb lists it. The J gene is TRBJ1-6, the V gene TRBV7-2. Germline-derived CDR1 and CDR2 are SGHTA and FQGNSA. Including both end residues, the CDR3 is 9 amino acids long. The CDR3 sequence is CASSLSVGS.

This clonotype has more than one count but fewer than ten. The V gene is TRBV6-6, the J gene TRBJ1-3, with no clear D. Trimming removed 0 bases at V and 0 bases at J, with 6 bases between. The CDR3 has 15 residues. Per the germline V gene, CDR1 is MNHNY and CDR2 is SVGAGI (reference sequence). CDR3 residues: CASSYSRISGNTIYF. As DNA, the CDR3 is TGTGCCAGCAGTTACTCTCGGATCTCTGGAAACACCATATATTTT.

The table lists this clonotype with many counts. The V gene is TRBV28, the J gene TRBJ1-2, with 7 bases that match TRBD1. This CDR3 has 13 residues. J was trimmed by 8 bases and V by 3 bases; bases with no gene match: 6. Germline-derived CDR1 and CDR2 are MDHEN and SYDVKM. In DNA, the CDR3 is TGTGCCAGCAGTTTGCAGGGGGTGGGAGGCTACACCTTC. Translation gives CASSLQGVGGYTF.

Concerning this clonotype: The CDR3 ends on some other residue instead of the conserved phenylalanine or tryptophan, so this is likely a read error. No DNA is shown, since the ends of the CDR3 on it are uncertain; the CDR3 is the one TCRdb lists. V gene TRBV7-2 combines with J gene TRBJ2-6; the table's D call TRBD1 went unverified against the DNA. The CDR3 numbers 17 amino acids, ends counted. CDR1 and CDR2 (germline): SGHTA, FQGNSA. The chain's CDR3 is CASSLVAAGKDGYTFGA.